Below are 32 T cell receptor beta chains sequenced from a single sample in a study of blood T cells in healthy people across ages. The authors ran a second PCR of about 6 to 12 cycles using a sample-barcoded 5' primer and a J-beta primer mix. MiXCR was run by TCRdb on the 5' RACE reads, yielding one entry per CDR3 protein. This sample has approximately 1,000,000 distinct CDR3 sequences; over 35% occur once, and the top ten carry 15% to 20%. The sample consisted of blood. The receptor set was obtained from a woman aged 60-75 years in good health.

This clonotype came up a few times. The DNA is left out, because the CDR3 cannot be placed on it with certainty; the CDR3 is given as TCRdb lists it. The chain combines TRBV28 with TRBJ2-3; the table names TRBD2, a call not compared with the DNA. Including both end residues, the CDR3 is 14 amino acids long. CDR1 and CDR2 from the germline V gene are MDHEN and SYDVKM. CDR3 region: CASSSSGRTDTQYF.

This clonotype was observed at least ten times. The chain recombines TRBV20-1 with TRBJ2-1, with D possibly TRBD2 on 6 matching bases. The germline CDR1 and CDR2 sequences are DFQATT and SNEGSKA (reference sequence). Trimming cost V 2 bases and J 10 bases, with 9 bases left between them. The CDR3 consists of 11 residues. The CDR3 here is CSARTGGEQFF. The CDR3, as DNA: TGCAGTGCTAGAACTGGGGGGGAGCAGTTCTTC.

This clonotype was counted between two and nine times. The chain employs TRBV5-1 and TRBJ2-1, with D maybe TRBD1 (6 bases). There are 14 residues in the CDR3. V gave up 0 bases and J gave up 6 bases, with 10 bases separating them. The germline V gene has CDR1 SGHRS and CDR2 YFSETQ. Here the CDR3 DNA reads TGCGCCAGCAGCTTGGCCCGGACAGTCAATGAGCAGTTCTTC. Encoded protein: CASSLARTVNEQFF.

This clonotype has only a few counts. This sequence joins TRBV12-3 or TRBV12-4 and TRBJ2-7; 8 bases map to TRBD1. Trimming took 7 bases from V and 4 from J; bases not matched to a gene: 3. The CDR3 has 12 amino acids. The CDR3 bases are TGTGCCAGCACGGACAGGGTATACGAGCAGTACTTC. It encodes CASTDRVYEQYF.

This rearrangement joins TRBV6-5 to TRBJ2-4; perhaps D is TRBD1 or TRBD2 (6 bases each). V was trimmed by 2 bases and J by 6 bases, leaving 14 bases between them. The CDR3 has 15 residues. The germline V gene encodes CDR1 MNHEY and CDR2 SVGAGI. The DNA of the CDR3 is TGTGCCAGCAGTTACGAAGGGGGGCGCGGAAACATTCAGTACTTC. It codes for CASSYEGGRGNIQYF.

This clonotype was seen ten or more times. V is TRBV7-2 and J is TRBJ1-5; maybe TRBD1 (5 bases). CDR3 length equals 15 residues. V lost 1 base and J lost 1, with 8 bases in between. CDR1 is SGHTA, CDR2 FQGNSA, per germline. The CDR3 nucleotides read TGTGCCAGCAGCTTAGATACAGGAAGCAATCAGCCCCAGCATTTT. Protein: CASSLDTGSNQPQHF. Based on the CDR3 plus reference TRBV7-2 and TRBJ1-5, the full variable domain is GAGVSQSPSNKVTEKGKDVELRCDPISGHTALYWYRQSLGQGLEFLIYFQGNSAPDKSGLPSDRFSAERTGGSVSTLTIQRTQQEDSAVYLCASSLDTGSNQPQHFGDGTRLSIL.

The chain carries TRBV20-1 and TRBJ2-7; 11 bases fit TRBD2. The CDR3 contains 15 residues. CDR1 is DFQATT and CDR2 is SNEGSKA in the germline V gene (reference sequence). As DNA, the CDR3 is TGCAGCTTGGGACTAGCGGACCGGCGTCCCTACGAGCAGTACTTC. It yields the protein CSLGLADRRPYEQYF.

The chain couples TRBV7-9 to TRBJ2-7; 7 bases match TRBD1. CDR3 length equals 15 residues. J was trimmed by 3 bases and V by 1 base; bases with no gene match: 6. Germline loops: CDR1 SEHNR, CDR2 FQNEAQ (reference sequence). CDR3 residues: CASSLDPGQLYEQYF. The CDR3 bases are TGTGCCAGCAGCTTAGATCCGGGACAGCTCTACGAGCAGTACTTC.

V and J are TRBV27 and TRBJ1-1, with 10 bases aligning to TRBD1. Per germline, CDR1 MNHEY and CDR2 SMNVEV (reference sequence). V lost 0 bases and J lost 2; bases outside the gene matches: 15. This CDR3 has 20 residues. In DNA form, the CDR3 reads TGTGCCAGCAGTTTATCGGCGGGACAGGGGAAGCGACACCCTAACACTGAAGCTTTCTTT. This translates into CASSLSAGQGKRHPNTEAFF.

CDR3 coding DNA: TGTGCCAGCAGCTTAGAGGTGACCTCAACTGCGTCGTACTTC. Its protein is CASSLEVTSTASYF. The chain couples TRBV7-2 to TRBJ2-5; D is ambiguous. The germline V gene encodes CDR1 SGHTA and CDR2 FQGNSA. V was cut by 1 base and J by 13 bases, with 19 bases left in between. The CDR3 is made up of 14 amino acids.

In this sample, this clonotype turned up a few times. The V and J genes are TRBV7-9 and TRBJ2-7, with 7 bases that match TRBD1. Germline V CDR1 and CDR2: SEHNR, FQNEAQ (reference sequence). J lost 0 bases, V lost 4 bases, and 3 bases had no gene match. This CDR3 has 14 amino acids. CDR3 region: CASSSTGPSYEQYF. Here the CDR3 DNA reads TGTGCCAGCAGCTCGACAGGGCCCTCCTACGAGCAGTACTTC.

The CDR3 bases are TGTGCCAGCAGTTTAATGGGACAGGTGGTTGAGCAGTTCTTC. Translation gives CASSLMGQVVEQFF. The chain recombines TRBV12-3 or TRBV12-4 with TRBJ2-1, with 8 bases fitting TRBD1. Trimming at V came to 2 bases and at J to 9 bases, leaving 6 bases not matched to a gene. This CDR3 contains 14 residues.

This CDR3 reads CASSLGPQGGFHNEQFF. The CDR3 region has the DNA TGTGCCAGCAGCTTGGGGCCACAGGGGGGCTTCCACAATGAGCAGTTCTTC. The chain uses TRBV5-6 and TRBJ2-1; the match to TRBD1 covers 8 bases. CDR1 is SGHDT and CDR2 is YYEEEE in the germline V gene. This CDR3 region has 17 residues. V gave up 0 bases and J gave up 5 bases; unmatched junction bases: 10.

The rearrangement links TRBV5-1 to TRBJ2-5, with 9 positions matching TRBD1. This CDR3 has 14 residues. Germline loops: CDR1 SGHRS, CDR2 YFSETQ. V lost 1 base, J lost 4 bases, and 2 bases stayed unmatched. CDR3 coding DNA: TGCGCCAGCAGCTTGTACAGGGGGCCAGAGACCCAGTACTTC. Translation gives CASSLYRGPETQYF.

In its sample, this clonotype was seen a few times. This chain connects TRBV9 to TRBJ1-6; D gene unclear. This CDR3 has 17 residues. The V gene lost 4 bases and the J gene lost 0 bases, with 14 bases spanning the gap. Germline CDR1 and CDR2: SGDLS and YYNGEE. In DNA form, the CDR3 reads TGTGCCAGCAGCCCGCGGGAGGTGAGCTCCTATAATTCACCCCTCCACTTT. It translates to CASSPREVSSYNSPLHF.

In its sample, this clonotype was seen many times. The V call is TRBV29-1, the J call TRBJ2-7, with D unclear. CDR1 and CDR2 from the germline V gene are SQVTM and ANQGSEA. The V end lost 5 bases, the J end lost 0 bases, and 14 bases lay between the germline ends. CDR3 length: 14 residues. This CDR3 is CSVSGYPSSYEQYF. The CDR3 coding sequence is TGCAGCGTTTCGGGTTACCCGAGCTCCTACGAGCAGTACTTC.

This clonotype was detected ten times or more. This chain joins TRBV27 and TRBJ2-5; D perhaps matches TRBD1 (5 bases). Germline lookup yields CDR1 MNHEY and CDR2 SMNVEV (reference sequence). The CDR3 consists of 13 residues. V shed 4 bases and J shed 10 bases, with 16 bases lying between them. The CDR3 here is CASSSTSPRDQYF. In DNA, the CDR3 is TGTGCCAGCAGTTCCACCTCCCCCAGGGACCAGTACTTC.

This clonotype came up a few times. The V and J genes are TRBV27 and TRBJ2-5, with 9 bases aligning to TRBD1. Matching the DNA end better, TRBJ2-7 makes the J call doubtful. This CDR3 has 16 residues. From germline, CDR1 is MNHEY and CDR2 SMNVEV (reference sequence). CDR3 nucleotides: TGTGCCAGCAGTCTCCGATGGGACAGGGTCGACTACGAGCAGTACTTC. Residues: CASSLRWDRVDYEQYF.

The chain uses TRBV5-1 and TRBJ1-2; TRBD1 might be the D (5 bases). Trimming took off 4 bases at V and 8 bases at J, with 15 bases between the two ends. The CDR3 runs 13 residues. CDR1 and CDR2 (germline): SGHRS, YFSETQ. In nucleotides, the CDR3 is TGCGCCAGCAGCGTAAGCCCGAGGGACGGCTACACCTTC. Translation: CASSVSPRDGYTF.

This clonotype showed up just a few times. The V call is TRBV20-1, the J call TRBJ2-7; D is tentatively TRBD1 or TRBD2 (5 bases each). The CDR3 has 14 residues. The V and J ends lost 2 bases and 4 bases respectively, with 15 bases between them. Germline CDR1 and CDR2: DFQATT and SNEGSKA (reference sequence). CDR3 residues: CSARFRGVGYEQYF. The CDR3 DNA sequence: TGCAGTGCTAGATTTCGGGGCGTCGGATACGAGCAGTACTTC.

The rearrangement joins TRBV24-1 to TRBJ2-7; TRBD2 agrees at 9 bases. Losses at the gene ends were 9 bases for V and 7 bases for J; bases not matched to a gene: 12. Germline values: CDR1 KGHDR, CDR2 SFDVKD. The CDR3 sequence is 14 residues long. The CDR3 is CATGAGGGGNEQYF. The CDR3 coding sequence is TGTGCCACCGGAGCGGGAGGAGGCGGCAATGAGCAGTACTTC.

This clonotype was recorded at least ten times. The rearrangement uses TRBV18 and TRBJ2-7; D remains unclear. The CDR3 totals 12 residues. In germline, CDR1 is KGHSH, CDR2 LQKENI. V was trimmed by 2 bases and J by 1 base, leaving 3 bases between them. CDR3 in amino acids: CASSPASYEQYF. CDR3 coding DNA: TGTGCCAGCTCACCAGCTTCCTACGAGCAGTACTTC.

This clonotype was observed a handful of times. CDR3 residues: CSALLGPTRQYF. The CDR3 bases are TGCAGTGCACTACTAGGACCTACGAGACAGTACTTC. V gene TRBV20-1 combines with J gene TRBJ2-7; D possibly corresponds to TRBD2 (5 bases). There are 12 residues in the CDR3. CDR1 is DFQATT and CDR2 is SNEGSKA in the germline V gene (reference sequence). Trimming shortened V by 6 bases and J by 10 bases, and 19 bases separated the two germline ends.

In nucleotides, the CDR3 is TGCAGTGCCCGCGACAGGGTAGGAGCAGGTGAGCAGTTCTTC. Its translation is CSARDRVGAGEQFF. The chain employs TRBV20-1 and TRBJ2-1; 7 bases match TRBD1. This CDR3 comprises 14 residues. In germline, CDR1 is DFQATT, CDR2 SNEGSKA (reference sequence). With 6 bases clipped from V and 9 bases from J, the junction kept 14 bases outside the gene matches.

This chain connects TRBV20-1 to TRBJ2-3, with a possible D match to TRBD2 (5 bases). This CDR3 contains 14 residues. CDR1 is DFQATT, CDR2 SNEGSKA, per germline (reference sequence). Between the trimmed V and J ends, which lost 6 bases and 1 base, there was a span of 14 bases. CDR3 residues: CSAWTREGTDTQYF. The CDR3 DNA reads TGCAGTGCATGGACTCGAGAGGGCACAGATACGCAGTATTTT.

The chain carries TRBV7-8 and TRBJ1-4, with 7 bases lining up with TRBD1. This CDR3 comprises 17 residues. The V gene's germline CDR1 is SGHVS and CDR2 FQNEAQ. J lost 3 bases, V lost 4 bases, and 11 bases had no gene match. CDR3 coding DNA: TGTGCCAGCAGCTGGAGGAGGGGGCGGCGATCTAATGAAAAACTGTTTTTT. The encoded protein is CASSWRRGRRSNEKLFF. Based on the CDR3 plus reference TRBV7-8 and TRBJ1-4, the full variable domain is GAGVSQSPRYKVAKRGQDVALRCDPISGHVSLFWYQQALGQGPEFLTYFQNEAQLDKSGLPSDRFFAERPEGSVSTLKIQRTQQEDSAVYLCASSWRRGRRSNEKLFFGSGTQLSVL.

This chain links TRBV6-1 with TRBJ2-5; 9 bases are a match to TRBD2. V dropped 6 bases and J dropped 11; count of bases not matched to a gene: 19. Per the germline V gene, CDR1 is MNHNS and CDR2 is SASEGT. The CDR3 totals 16 residues. The CDR3 DNA sequence: TGTGCCAGCAGGAGGACCATAGCGGGAGCTCGGAATGAGCAGTACTTC. It codes for CASRRTIAGARNEQYF.

This clonotype was recorded many times. The V gene is TRBV20-1, the J gene TRBJ2-7; 7 nucleotides line up with TRBD1. CDR1 DFQATT and CDR2 SNEGSKA come from the germline V gene (reference sequence). This CDR3 is 13 amino acids long. V gave up 5 bases and J gave up 2 bases; unmatched junction bases: 6. The CDR3 DNA sequence: TGCAGTGCTTTCCGGGACAGTGCCTACGAGCAGTACTTC. This codes for CSAFRDSAYEQYF.

The sample holds a few counts of this clonotype. The genes are TRBV11-1 and TRBJ2-5; the match to TRBD2 covers 10 bases. Unmatched junction bases numbered 6, after V lost 2 bases and J lost 3 bases. Germline lookup yields CDR1 SGHAT and CDR2 FQDESV (reference sequence). The CDR3 loop spans 16 amino acids. CDR3 DNA: TGTGCCAGCAGCTTAATAGCGGGGGGAGGAAAAGAGACCCAGTACTTC. Translating it yields CASSLIAGGGKETQYF. The full variable domain, in which reference TRBV11-1 and TRBJ2-5 provide the parts outside the CDR3, is EAEVAQSPRYKITEKSQAVAFWCDPISGHATLYWYRQILGQGPELLVQFQDESVVDDSQLPKDRFSAERLKGVDSTLKIQPAELGDSAMYLCASSLIAGGGKETQYFGPGTRLLVL.

The chain uses TRBV9 and TRBJ2-1, with D uncertain. With 0 bases removed from V and 4 bases from J, the gap between germline ends came to 14 bases. CDR3 length: 16 residues. The germline V gene has CDR1 SGDLS and CDR2 YYNGEE. The CDR3 coding sequence is TGTGCCAGCAGCGTAGGAGGCCAGATGGGGTACAATGAGCAGTTCTTC. This codes for CASSVGGQMGYNEQFF.

J is TRBJ2-7 and V is TRBV7-3; TRBD2 aligns across 9 bases. V shed 5 bases, J shed 7 bases, and the junction held 6 bases outside the gene matches. The CDR3 runs to 13 residues. Germline loops: CDR1 SGHTA, CDR2 FQGTGA. CDR3 coding DNA: TGTGCCAGCAGCCGTGATCTAGCGGGAGAGCAGTACTTC. It specifies CASSRDLAGEQYF.

This clonotype has ten or more counts. This chain connects TRBV10-3 to TRBJ1-2; maybe TRBD1 (5 bases). This CDR3 contains 11 residues. Trimming shortened V by 9 bases and J by 2 bases, and 7 bases separated the two germline ends. Germline CDR1 and CDR2: ENHRY and SYGVKD. The CDR3 sequence: CAIEGNYGYTF. The CDR3 DNA is TGTGCCATTGAGGGGAACTATGGCTACACCTTC.